Shown below are 9 T cell receptor beta chains from a single sample sequenced in a study of regulatory T cells in long-lasting Graves disease. Construction of TCR beta libraries relied on iRepertoire HTBI primers and on Arm-PCR targeting CDR3 regions. TCRdb analysed the multiplex PCR reads with MiXCR anew, one entry per CDR3 protein. Found here are approximately 400,000 distinct CDR3 sequences, 20% of them singletons; the top ten hold around 20%. Time point indicated: persistent/refractory GD, antithyroid drugs over 5 years with positive TRAb. Making the TCR library involved RNA that had been extracted from PBMCs. The specimen was peripheral blood mononuclear cells (PBMCs), collected when the disease was refractory, from a patient treated with antithyroid drugs. The receptors here all came from a female donor with Graves disease.

V and J are TRBV20-1 and TRBJ2-7; 10 positions match TRBD2. CDR3 length: 14 amino acids. From germline, CDR1 is DFQATT and CDR2 SNEGSKA (reference sequence). V gave up 6 bases and J gave up 5 bases; unmatched junction bases: 10. This CDR3 is CSALSGRIRDEQYF. DNA of the CDR3: TGCAGTGCCCTTAGCGGGAGGATTCGCGACGAGCAGTACTTC.

This clonotype was observed a few times. The V and J genes are TRBV3-1 and TRBJ1-6; D unresolved. The CDR3 length is 14 residues. V dropped 4 bases and J dropped 7 bases, with 11 bases sitting between them. The germline CDR1 and CDR2 sequences are LGHDT and YNNKEL (reference sequence). The CDR3 DNA follows: TGTGCCAGCAGCCCCCGTTGGGTAAATTCACCCCTCCACTTT. This encodes CASSPRWVNSPLHF.

This clonotype was counted only a few times. This chain joins TRBV6-1 and TRBJ1-1; D is possibly TRBD1 (5 bases). The CDR3 covers 14 residues. The ends were cut back, 2 bases at V and 2 bases at J, with 9 bases in the middle. Germline V lookup: CDR1 MNHNS, CDR2 SASEGT. CDR3 in amino acids: CASSEYDRNTEAFF. The CDR3 DNA reads as TGTGCCAGCAGTGAATATGACAGAAACACTGAAGCTTTCTTT.

The genes are TRBV7-9 and TRBJ2-7; D gene ambiguous. Germline V gives CDR1 SEHNR, CDR2 FQNEAQ (reference sequence). The CDR3 is 15 residues long. Trimming took off 5 bases at V and 0 bases at J, with 14 bases between the two ends. The CDR3 nucleotides read TGTGCCAGCAGCCCCGACTCCTTAAGCTCCTACGAGCAGTACTTC. Translation: CASSPDSLSSYEQYF.

In this sample, this clonotype turned up many times. The gene calls are TRBV28 and TRBJ1-1; no reliable D call. The germline gives CDR1 MDHEN, CDR2 SYDVKM. The V end lost 5 bases, the J end lost 1 base, and 14 bases lay between the germline ends. The CDR3 loop spans 15 amino acids. The CDR3 DNA is TGTGCCAGCAGTCCTACCAGGACGGCGAACACTGAAGCTTTCTTT. Translated, it gives CASSPTRTANTEAFF.

Comment on this clonotype: Being one base from a much bigger clone, this may be a read error. V is TRBV12-3 or TRBV12-4 and J is TRBJ2-4; D possibly uses TRBD1 or TRBD2 (5 bases each). The CDR3 is 18 residues long. The CDR3 region has the DNA TGTGCCGGCAGTTTCATGAGGGACCCCCTACTAGCCAAAAACATTCAGTACTTC. The encoded protein is CAGSFMRDPLLAKNIQYF.

This clonotype showed up just a few times. The chain employs TRBV29-1 and TRBJ2-7; 9 nucleotides align to TRBD1. This CDR3 region has 11 residues. Germline V gives CDR1 SQVTM, CDR2 ANQGSEA. The J segment lost 7 bases and the V segment lost 7 bases, leaving 5 bases of the junction unmatched. CDR3 sequence reads: CSGWTGVEQYF. DNA for the CDR3: TGCAGCGGATGGACAGGGGTAGAGCAGTACTTC.

In this sample, this clonotype turned up a few times. The chain recombines TRBV20-1 with TRBJ1-2; D perhaps matches TRBD1 (5 bases). CDR1 and CDR2 from the germline V gene are DFQATT and SNEGSKA (reference sequence). The V end was cut by 2 bases, the J end by 6 bases, with 22 bases between. The CDR3 sequence is 16 residues long. CDR3 in amino acids: CSARLLSRDDSHGYTF. The CDR3 nucleotides are TGCAGTGCTAGACTACTGTCTAGGGATGACAGCCATGGCTACACCTTC.

This clonotype has only one observation. The chain carries TRBV7-2 and TRBJ1-5; no definite D call. V lost 2 bases and J lost 4, with 12 bases in between. Germline loops: CDR1 SGHTA, CDR2 FQGNSA. The CDR3 is 15 amino acids. The CDR3 reads CASSLSGVGNQPQHF. The CDR3 nucleotides read TGTGCCAGCAGCTTATCCGGGGTTGGGAATCAGCCCCAGCATTTT.